Listed here are 13 T cell receptor beta chains from one sample, sequenced in a study of cytomegalovirus exposure and HLA in healthy donors. The PCR ran on 60 Vbeta and 13 Jbeta primers. Clones were read by immunoSEQ multiplex PCR, and TCRdb kept only the in-frame ones, dropping some. The repertoire has about 90,000 clones, 70% to 85% of them found once; the top ten carry 2% to 2.5%. The source material was PBMCs. These receptors came from a man aged 18 to 29 in good health and CMV-seronegative.

The gene calls are TRBV11-2 and TRBJ2-3, with unresolved D. Germline assignment: CDR1 SGHAT and CDR2 FQNNGV. CDR3 length: 12 amino acids. The V end lost 6 bases, the J end lost 2 bases, and 6 bases lay between the germline ends. CDR3 coding DNA: TGTGCCAGCAGTTCCAACACAGATACGCAGTATTTT. Translated: CASSSNTDTQYF.

The gene calls are TRBV19 and TRBJ1-5, with D unclear. CDR3 length: 13 amino acids. Per the germline V gene, CDR1 is LNHDA and CDR2 is SQIVND (reference sequence). The germline V and J ends were trimmed by 5 bases and 3 bases, with 8 bases remaining between them. As DNA, the CDR3 is TGTGCCAGTAGTCCGGGTGACAATCAGCCCCAGCATTTT. Its protein product is CASSPGDNQPQHF.

CDR3 residues: CASSLQAGDEQFF. The CDR3 coding sequence is TGTGCCAGCAGCTTACAAGCGGGAGATGAGCAGTTCTTC. The genes are TRBV7-6 and TRBJ2-1, with 8 bases fitting TRBD2. V shed 2 bases, J shed 8 bases, and the junction held 2 bases outside the gene matches. The CDR3 extends over 13 amino acids. Germline V gene lookup returns CDR1 SGHVS and CDR2 FNYEAQ.

This clone occurred a few times. The V and J genes are TRBV6-4 and TRBJ2-1; 12 nucleotides match TRBD2. Losses at the gene ends were 0 bases for V and 6 bases for J; bases not matched to a gene: 0. Germline CDR1 MRHNA, CDR2 SNTAGT. The CDR3 contains 15 residues. The CDR3 bases are TGTGCCAGCAGTGACTCGACTAGCGGGAGCAATGAGCAGTTCTTC. Its protein is CASSDSTSGSNEQFF.

Only one count was recorded for this clone. At one end, the junction sequence differs from germline, possibly due to a read error. CDR3: CASLGGSSHNEQFF. The CDR3 region has the DNA TGCGCCAGCCTCGGCGGGAGCTCCCACAATGAGCAGTTCTTC. V usage is TRBV5-1 and J usage is TRBJ2-1; 7 nucleotides match TRBD2. The germline V gene has CDR1 SGHRS and CDR2 YFSETQ. CDR3 size: 14 residues.

This chain connects TRBV28 to TRBJ2-1; 8 bases agree with TRBD2. There are 16 residues in the CDR3. V shed 5 bases, J shed 4 bases, and the junction held 10 bases outside the gene matches. Looked up from germline, CDR1 is MDHEN and CDR2 is SYDVKM. The CDR3: CASSLAAGVGYNEQFF. In nucleotides, the CDR3 is TGTGCCAGCAGTCTAGCAGCGGGAGTTGGGTACAATGAGCAGTTCTTC.

The V call is TRBV10-1, the J call TRBJ2-7; weak D call: TRBD1 (7 bases). V dropped 0 bases and J dropped 3 bases, with 15 bases sitting between them. Looked up from germline, CDR1 is WNHNN and CDR2 is SYGVQD (reference sequence). The CDR3 runs to 16 residues. This CDR3 reads CASSESAGQKVYEQYF. The CDR3 coding sequence is TGCGCCAGCAGTGAGTCGGCGGGACAGAAAGTCTACGAGCAGTACTTC.

The gene calls are TRBV7-3 and TRBJ2-1; 7 nucleotides align to TRBD1. The CDR3 is 17 residues long. From germline, CDR1 is SGHTA and CDR2 FQGTGA. The ends lost 4 bases at V and 2 bases at J; junction bases unmatched: 11. The CDR3 coding sequence is TGTGCCAGCAGCTCCCTCCCGCAGGGGGTCACCTACAATGAGCAGTTCTTC. This gives the protein CASSSLPQGVTYNEQFF.

V and J are TRBV7-9 and TRBJ1-5; no clear D gene. V lost 5 bases, J lost 4 bases, and 15 bases lay in between. The germline V gene has CDR1 SEHNR and CDR2 FQNEAQ (reference sequence). The CDR3 has 15 amino acids. The CDR3 DNA reads TGTGCCAGCAGCATATCCGGGATCCTAAATCAGCCCCAGCATTTT. Protein sequence: CASSISGILNQPQHF.

The chain combines TRBV23-1 with TRBJ1-1; possible D gene TRBD1, 6 bases. TRBV23-1 is reported as an ORF; its role is uncertain. The CDR3 sequence is 17 residues long. Trimming stripped 3 bases from V and 2 bases from J, with 19 bases between. The CDR3 bases are TGCGCCAGCAGTCACCCGAATTCAGGGGCGAATAACACTGAAGCTTTCTTT. Translated, it gives CASSHPNSGANNTEAFF.

CDR3: CASSLLGGTNEQYF. Here the CDR3 DNA reads TGTGCCAGCAGCCTCCTCGGGGGGACGAACGAGCAGTACTTC. The rearrangement uses TRBV7-6 and TRBJ2-7, with 7 positions matching TRBD2. J lost 5 bases, V lost 5 bases, and 9 bases had no gene match. The germline CDR1 and CDR2 sequences are SGHVS and FNYEAQ. CDR3 length equals 14 residues.

J is TRBJ1-5 and V is TRBV28; 8 bases agree with TRBD1. The CDR3 extends over 15 amino acids. The junction had 9 bases not matched to a gene; V was cut back by 5 bases and J by 6 bases. Germline V lookup: CDR1 MDHEN, CDR2 SYDVKM. DNA of the CDR3: TGTGCCAGCAGTCTCCCGGACAGGGAGAGTCAGCCCCAGCATTTT. Its translation: CASSLPDRESQPQHF. Based on the CDR3 plus reference TRBV28 and TRBJ1-5, the full variable domain is DVKVTQSSRYLVKRTGEKVFLECVQDMDHENMFWYRQDPGLGLRLIYFSYDVKMKEKGDIPEGYSVSREKKERFSLILESASTNQTSMYLCASSLPDRESQPQHFGDGTRLSIL.

The chain couples TRBV6-1 to TRBJ2-1; 11 bases match TRBD2. Trimming at V came to 1 base and at J to 15 bases, leaving 8 bases not matched to a gene. CDR1 and CDR2 (germline): MNHNS, SASEGT. The CDR3 is 14 residues long. CDR3 in amino acids: CASSEGTSGPRRFF. DNA of the CDR3: TGTGCCAGCAGTGAAGGGACTAGCGGGCCTCGGCGGTTCTTC.